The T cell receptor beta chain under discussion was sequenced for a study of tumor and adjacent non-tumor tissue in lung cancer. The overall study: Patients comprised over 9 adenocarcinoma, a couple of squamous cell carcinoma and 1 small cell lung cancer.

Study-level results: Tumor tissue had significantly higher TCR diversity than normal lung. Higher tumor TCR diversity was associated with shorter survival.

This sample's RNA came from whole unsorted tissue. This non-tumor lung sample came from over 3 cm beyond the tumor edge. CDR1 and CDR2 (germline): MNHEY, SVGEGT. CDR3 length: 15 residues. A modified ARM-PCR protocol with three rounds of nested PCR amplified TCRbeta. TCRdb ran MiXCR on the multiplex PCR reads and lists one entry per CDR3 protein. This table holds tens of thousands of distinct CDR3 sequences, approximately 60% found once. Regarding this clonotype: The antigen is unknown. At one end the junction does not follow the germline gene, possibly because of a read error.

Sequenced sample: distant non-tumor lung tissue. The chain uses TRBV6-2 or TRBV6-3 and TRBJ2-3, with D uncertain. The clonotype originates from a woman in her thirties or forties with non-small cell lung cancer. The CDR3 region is CANSYSGVSTDTQYF. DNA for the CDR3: TGTGCCAACAGTTACTCTGGAGTTAGCACAGATACGCAGTATTTT.